What follows are 27 T cell receptor beta chains derived from one specimen sequenced in a study of cytomegalovirus exposure and HLA in healthy donors. PCR was performed using 60 Vbeta and 13 Jbeta primers. Assay: immunoSEQ multiplex PCR; the TCRdb copy retains only in-frame clones and omits some. The sample lists about 140,000 clones; roughly 73% were seen once. The source material was PBMCs. The receptor set was obtained from a man aged 35-49 years in good health and CMV-seronegative.

This clone was detected only a few times. The chain links TRBV2 to TRBJ1-1, with a tentative D call TRBD1 (5 bases). This CDR3 has 14 amino acids. CDR1 and CDR2 (germline): SNHLY, FYNNEI. Trimming removed 1 base from V and 7 bases from J, with 13 bases in between. CDR3: CASSEETAGHEAFF. DNA of the CDR3: TGTGCCAGCAGTGAAGAGACAGCGGGCCATGAAGCTTTCTTT.

The V and J genes are TRBV7-6 and TRBJ1-4, with 7 bases that match TRBD1. The CDR3 is 15 residues long. Losses at the gene ends were 3 bases for V and 3 bases for J; bases not matched to a gene: 4. The germline V gene has CDR1 SGHVS and CDR2 FNYEAQ. CDR3 DNA sequence: TGTGCCAGCAGCTTTCGACAGGGACCTAATGAAAAACTGTTTTTT. Protein sequence: CASSFRQGPNEKLFF.

V is TRBV4-3 and J is TRBJ1-2, with 11 bases aligning to TRBD1. CDR3 length: 17 residues. Trimming cost V 1 base and J 4 bases; bases outside gene matches: 8. Per the germline V gene, CDR1 is LGHNA and CDR2 is YSLEER. CDR3 sequence: CASSQVPGQGGSYGYTF. CDR3 bases: TGCGCCAGCAGCCAAGTCCCGGGACAGGGGGGGAGCTATGGCTACACCTTC.

This clone was seen more than once but under ten times. The chain recombines TRBV5-1 with TRBJ1-1, with no clear D. The CDR3 runs 14 residues. Germline V gives CDR1 SGHRS, CDR2 YFSETQ. V gave up 4 bases and J gave up 4 bases, with 14 bases separating them. CDR3 coding DNA: TGCGCCAGCAGCGAAGGATCACCGGGCACTGAAGCTTTCTTT. Its protein is CASSEGSPGTEAFF.

This sequence joins TRBV4-1 and TRBJ1-5; D is possibly TRBD1 (6 bases). V shed 0 bases and J shed 1 base, with 7 bases lying between them. The length of the CDR3 is 15 residues. CDR1 MGHRA and CDR2 YSYEKL come from the germline V gene. CDR3 residues: CASSQDRGSNQPQHF. The CDR3 DNA follows: TGCGCCAGCAGCCAAGACAGGGGAAGCAATCAGCCCCAGCATTTT.

This clone was found once. The gene calls are TRBV7-2 and TRBJ1-6; unclear D gene. Germline values: CDR1 SGHTA, CDR2 FQGNSA. Trimming shortened V by 1 base and J by 3 bases, and 10 bases separated the two germline ends. CDR3 size: 16 residues. The CDR3 is CASSLVLADYNSPLHF. The DNA for the CDR3 is TGTGCCAGCAGCTTAGTCTTGGCAGACTATAATTCACCCCTCCACTTT.

The table lists this clone with a count of one. The CDR3, as DNA: TGTGCCAGCAGCTTAGTAGGGGATAGCTCCTACGAGCAGTACTTC. It is translated as CASSLVGDSSYEQYF. J is TRBJ2-7 and V is TRBV7-2; tentatively, D is TRBD1 (5 bases). Germline V gives CDR1 SGHTA, CDR2 FQGNSA. This CDR3 is built from 15 residues. Trimming removed 1 base at V and 0 bases at J, with 10 bases between. Variable domain in full (rest from reference TRBV7-2 and TRBJ2-7): GAGVSQSPSNKVTEKGKDVELRCDPISGHTALYWYRQSLGQGLEFLIYFQGNSAPDKSGLPSDRFSAERTGGSVSTLTIQRTQQEDSAVYLCASSLVGDSSYEQYFGPGTRLTVT.

This clone was detected once. The chain employs TRBV6-6 and TRBJ1-2; 7 bases map to TRBD1. CDR3 length equals 13 residues. In germline, CDR1 is MNHNY, CDR2 SVGAGI (reference sequence). Unmatched junction bases numbered 3, after V lost 2 bases and J lost 6 bases. CDR3 amino acids: CASSYTGTDGYTF. As DNA, the CDR3 is TGTGCCAGCAGTTACACCGGGACAGATGGCTACACCTTC.

This chain uses TRBV5-4 with TRBJ2-4, with D possibly being TRBD1 (6 bases). The CDR3 contains 14 residues. V was cut by 3 bases and J by 1 base, with 8 bases left in between. CDR1 is SGHNT, CDR2 YYREEE, per germline (reference sequence). The CDR3 DNA reads TGTGCCAGCAGCTCCCAGGGGGCCAAAAACATTCAGTACTTC. As protein: CASSSQGAKNIQYF.

This rearrangement joins TRBV28 to TRBJ2-7, with D hard to call. The CDR3 consists of 13 residues. V gave up 2 bases and J gave up 7 bases, with 12 bases separating them. Germline assignment: CDR1 MDHEN and CDR2 SYDVKM. CDR3 protein: CASSLIETREQYF. The CDR3, as DNA: TGTGCCAGCAGTTTAATTGAAACTCGAGAGCAGTACTTC.

The V gene is TRBV6-1, the J gene TRBJ2-1; 11 bases line up with TRBD2. With 5 bases clipped from V and 6 bases from J, the junction kept 6 bases outside the gene matches. CDR1 and CDR2 (germline): MNHNS, SASEGT. This CDR3 comprises 15 residues. CDR3 protein: CASSNIAGGLNEQFF. The CDR3, as DNA: TGTGCCAGCAGTAATATAGCGGGGGGGCTCAATGAGCAGTTCTTC.

The rearrangement joins TRBV2 to TRBJ2-7; D perhaps matches TRBD1 (6 bases). The germline CDR1 and CDR2 sequences are SNHLY and FYNNEI. This CDR3 is 13 amino acids long. Trimming stripped 8 bases from V and 0 bases from J, with 11 bases between. CDR3 DNA: TGTGCCAGCTGGGGGCGTCTCTCCTACGAGCAGTACTTC. Encoded protein: CASWGRLSYEQYF.

The rearrangement joins TRBV18 to TRBJ2-1, with 16 positions matching TRBD2. With 5 bases clipped from V and 7 bases from J, the junction kept 8 bases outside the gene matches. The germline CDR1 and CDR2 sequences are KGHSH and LQKENI. This CDR3 contains 17 residues. The CDR3 nucleotides are TGTGCCAGCTCAGGACGGCCGGGACTAGCGGGGGGGAATGAGCAGTTCTTC. This translates into CASSGRPGLAGGNEQFF. The full variable domain, its missing parts supplied by reference TRBV18 and TRBJ2-1, is NAGVMQNPRHLVRRRGQEARLRCSPMKGHSHVYWYRQLPEEGLKFMVYLQKENIIDESGMPKERFSAEFPKEGPSILRIQQVVRGDSAAYFCASSGRPGLAGGNEQFFGPGTRLTVL.

This clone was found a few times. The rearrangement joins TRBV6-5 to TRBJ1-2; 11 bases are a match to TRBD1. The CDR3 runs 13 residues. Germline lookup yields CDR1 MNHEY and CDR2 SVGAGI. Germline trimming cut 6 bases from V and 8 bases from J; bases unmatched to any gene: 5. In DNA form, the CDR3 reads TGTGCCAGCAGCGAGGACAGGGGGCTCGGCTACACCTTC. This translates into CASSEDRGLGYTF.

This clone has only a few counts. The V call is TRBV6-6, the J call TRBJ2-1, with TRBD2 identical over 12 bases. V lost 6 bases and J lost 8; bases outside the gene matches: 8. Germline loops: CDR1 MNHNY, CDR2 SVGAGI (reference sequence). This CDR3 has 15 amino acids. The CDR3 region is CASRLLAGGQDEQFF. In nucleotides, the CDR3 is TGTGCCAGCAGACTCCTAGCGGGGGGGCAGGATGAGCAGTTCTTC.

V usage is TRBV7-2 and J usage is TRBJ2-7; 7 positions match TRBD1. Unmatched junction bases numbered 10, after V lost 3 bases and J lost 5 bases. The CDR3 has 15 residues. In germline, CDR1 is SGHTA, CDR2 FQGNSA. The CDR3 loop is CASSLTGTLTDEQYF. CDR3 DNA sequence: TGTGCCAGCAGCTTGACAGGGACCCTTACCGACGAGCAGTACTTC.

This clone is a singleton in its sample. This chain joins TRBV18 and TRBJ1-1, with 7 bases that match TRBD1. The ends lost 2 bases at V and 7 bases at J; junction bases unmatched: 4. The CDR3 extends over 13 amino acids. In germline, CDR1 is KGHSH, CDR2 LQKENI. CDR3 nucleotide sequence: TGTGCCAGCTCACCAACAGGGGATGGTGAAGCTTTCTTT. It translates to CASSPTGDGEAFF. Together with reference TRBV18 and TRBJ1-1, the CDR3 gives the full variable domain: NAGVMQNPRHLVRRRGQEARLRCSPMKGHSHVYWYRQLPEEGLKFMVYLQKENIIDESGMPKERFSAEFPKEGPSILRIQQVVRGDSAAYFCASSPTGDGEAFFGQGTRLTVV.

This sequence joins TRBV2 and TRBJ2-2; D is possibly TRBD1 (5 bases). CDR1 and CDR2 (germline): SNHLY, FYNNEI. The CDR3 is made up of 15 amino acids. Trimming cost V 1 base and J 6 bases, with 12 bases left between them. The CDR3 region is CASSEVGQAPGELFF. CDR3 sequence (DNA): TGTGCCAGCAGTGAAGTGGGGCAGGCCCCCGGGGAGCTGTTTTTT.

The chain joins TRBV4-2 to TRBJ1-6; tentative D call: TRBD1 (6 bases). Germline CDR1 is LGHNA and CDR2 is YNFKEQ. The CDR3 has 15 residues. The germline V and J ends were trimmed by 0 bases and 10 bases, with 13 bases remaining between them. CDR3 DNA: TGTGCCAGCAGCCAAGAGCCCGGGGGGCGGTCACCCCTCCACTTT. It yields the protein CASSQEPGGRSPLHF.

The genes are TRBV19 and TRBJ2-7, with a tentative D call TRBD1 (7 bases). Germline-derived CDR1 and CDR2 are LNHDA and SQIVND (reference sequence). V lost 1 base and J lost 4, with 11 bases in between. The CDR3 length is 14 residues. CDR3 in amino acids: CASSIGGTVYEQYF. CDR3 DNA: TGTGCCAGTAGTATAGGCGGGACAGTATACGAGCAGTACTTC.

This rearrangement joins TRBV11-1 to TRBJ1-2; tentatively, D is TRBD1 (5 bases). V lost 5 bases and J lost 2, with 9 bases in between. The germline gives CDR1 SGHAT, CDR2 FQDESV (reference sequence). The CDR3 length is 13 residues. DNA of the CDR3: TGTGCCAGCAGCACAACAGGAAACTATGGCTACACCTTC. It translates to CASSTTGNYGYTF.

The CDR3, as DNA: TGTGCCATCGGGGGGGGTAATTCACCCCTCCACTTT. Amino acids: CAIGGGNSPLHF. The chain recombines TRBV10-3 with TRBJ1-6, with a weak D call TRBD1 (5 bases). This CDR3 has 12 residues. Germline V gene data show CDR1 as ENHRY and CDR2 as SYGVKD. V lost 8 bases, J lost 6 bases, and 8 bases lay in between.

V is TRBV5-8 and J is TRBJ2-5, with D possibly TRBD2 on 6 matching bases. The tail of the sequence fits TRBJ2-7 better, so the J call may be wrong. Germline V gene lookup returns CDR1 SGHTS and CDR2 YDEGEE. The length of the CDR3 is 13 residues. The CDR3 is CASSRGVNYEQYF. CDR3 in DNA: TGTGCCAGCAGCCGCGGGGTCAACTACGAGCAGTACTTC.

The chain joins TRBV7-2 to TRBJ1-2, with TRBD1 identical over 11 bases. The CDR3 is 17 residues long. V dropped 3 bases and J dropped 2; count of bases not matched to a gene: 8. Germline V lookup: CDR1 SGHTA, CDR2 FQGNSA. Written as DNA, the CDR3 is TGTGCCAGCAGCTTGGGGGGGACAGGGGGGATCAACTATGGCTACACCTTC. This gives the protein CASSLGGTGGINYGYTF.

This clone was counted a single time. V usage is TRBV9 and J usage is TRBJ2-3, with 11 bases aligning to TRBD2. The germline V gene has CDR1 SGDLS and CDR2 YYNGEE. V was clipped by 0 bases and J by 2 bases; unmatched bases: 5. The CDR3 consists of 17 residues. The CDR3 protein is CASSVGNSGGATDTQYF. CDR3 sequence (DNA): TGTGCCAGCAGCGTAGGAAATAGCGGGGGGGCCACAGATACGCAGTATTTT.

The chain combines TRBV18 with TRBJ2-7, with D uncertain. The V gene's germline CDR1 is KGHSH and CDR2 LQKENI. V was pared by 5 bases and J by 0 bases, with 8 bases between. This CDR3 spans 13 amino acids. Here the CDR3 reads CASSEFSSYEQYF. As DNA, the CDR3 is TGTGCCAGCTCAGAGTTTAGCTCCTACGAGCAGTACTTC.

The gene calls are TRBV27 and TRBJ2-3; 13 bases map to TRBD2. Germline V CDR1 and CDR2: MNHEY, SMNVEV (reference sequence). After removal of 5 bases from V and 2 bases from J, the junction contained 7 bases not matched to a gene. This CDR3 comprises 17 residues. The CDR3 loop reads CASSHLTSGGYTDTQYF. Written as DNA, the CDR3 is TGTGCCAGCAGTCACCTGACTAGCGGGGGGTACACAGATACGCAGTATTTT.